The 16 T cell receptor beta chains given below trace back to one sample, sequenced in a study of blood T cell repertoires in COVID-19. Data came from immunoSEQ multiplex PCR; TCRdb stores just in-frame clones and leaves some out. The sample shows roughly 130,000 clones, roughly 86% of them seen only once. Input material: peripheral blood. The receptors originated from a woman aged 60-75 years with acute or convalescent COVID-19.

The genes are TRBV19 and TRBJ2-2, with D maybe TRBD1 (5 bases). The germline gives CDR1 LNHDA, CDR2 SQIVND (reference sequence). V lost 5 bases and J 7 bases, leaving 20 bases between the germline ends. The CDR3 has 16 amino acids. DNA for the CDR3: TGTGCCAGTAGTGTCTACGCAAGGGGTGGGAACGGGGAGCTGTTTTTT. Translation: CASSVYARGGNGELFF.

The CDR3 DNA reads as TGTGCCAGGGGACTACTCGGAGTAGACACTGAAGCTTTCTTT. Translating it yields CARGLLGVDTEAFF. V is TRBV2 and J is TRBJ1-1; possible D gene TRBD1, 5 bases. Germline V gives CDR1 SNHLY, CDR2 FYNNEI. The CDR3 spans 14 residues. The germline V and J ends were trimmed by 9 bases and 3 bases, with 17 bases remaining between them.

V is TRBV2 and J is TRBJ1-2; 7 bases are shared with TRBD1. The CDR3 contains 14 residues. With 8 bases clipped from V and 4 bases from J, the junction kept 10 bases outside the gene matches. CDR1 SNHLY and CDR2 FYNNEI come from the germline V gene. The CDR3 DNA sequence: TGTGCCAGCCTTAAGGCAGGGGGAGCCTATGGCTACACCTTC. Translating gives CASLKAGGAYGYTF.

V usage is TRBV28 and J usage is TRBJ1-5, with 9 bases lining up with TRBD1. Germline CDR1 and CDR2: MDHEN and SYDVKM. V trimming: 4 bases; J trimming: 6 bases; junction bases outside the gene matches: 4. There are 14 residues in the CDR3. The CDR3 coding sequence is TGTGCCAGCAGTTCCGGGACAGGGCTTCAGCCCCAGCATTTT. The encoded protein is CASSSGTGLQPQHF.

The chain carries TRBV5-4 and TRBJ1-1; weak D call: TRBD1 (6 bases). Trimming left V 3 bases short and J 1 base short, with 13 bases between. Germline V gives CDR1 SGHNT, CDR2 YYREEE (reference sequence). The CDR3 length is 15 residues. The CDR3: CASSWGGPGNTEAFF. For the CDR3, the DNA is TGTGCCAGCAGCTGGGGGGGCCCAGGGAACACTGAAGCTTTCTTT.

The rearrangement joins TRBV10-3 to TRBJ2-5; perhaps TRBD2 as D (5 bases). Between the trimmed V and J ends, which lost 3 bases and 4 bases, there was a span of 12 bases. Germline CDR1 is ENHRY and CDR2 is SYGVKD. The CDR3 is 14 amino acids. The CDR3 sequence: CAISDNGDRETQYF. In DNA, the CDR3 is TGTGCCATCAGTGACAACGGGGATCGAGAGACCCAGTACTTC.

The chain couples TRBV5-5 to TRBJ1-1; D might be TRBD1 (6 bases). CDR1 and CDR2 from the germline V gene are SGHKS and YYEKEE (reference sequence). V dropped 0 bases and J dropped 1 base, with 13 bases sitting between them. CDR3 size: 16 residues. The CDR3 DNA is TGTGCCAGCAGCTTGGAAGGGGGTTGGGGGAACACTGAAGCTTTCTTT. This gives the protein CASSLEGGWGNTEAFF.

J is TRBJ2-3 and V is TRBV29-1, with 7 bases lining up with TRBD1. This CDR3 contains 13 residues. The trim removed 4 bases at V and 5 bases at J, leaving 6 bases unmatched. Germline V gives CDR1 SQVTM, CDR2 ANQGSEA. CDR3: CSVVRQGKDTQYF. Written as DNA, the CDR3 is TGCAGCGTTGTTAGACAGGGCAAAGATACGCAGTATTTT.

The CDR3 loop is CASSTGTPGTEAFF. The CDR3 DNA reads TGCGCCAGCAGTACCGGGACACCCGGGACTGAAGCTTTCTTT. The V call is TRBV5-1, the J call TRBJ1-1, with a tentative D call TRBD1 (6 bases). Trimming removed 5 bases from V and 5 bases from J, with 16 bases in between. Germline lookup yields CDR1 SGHRS and CDR2 YFSETQ. The CDR3 is 14 amino acids.

The chain links TRBV27 to TRBJ2-1; 8 nucleotides match TRBD2. The CDR3 spans 16 residues. Looked up from germline, CDR1 is MNHEY and CDR2 is SMNVEV (reference sequence). V lost 6 bases, J lost 7 bases, and 14 bases stayed unmatched. DNA of the CDR3: TGTGCCAGCAGCCCCCGGGGCGGGAGGACCAAAAATGAGCAGTTCTTC. Its translation is CASSPRGGRTKNEQFF.

This rearrangement joins TRBV24-1 to TRBJ2-7, with D perhaps TRBD1 (5 bases). V lost 3 bases and J 3 bases, leaving 5 bases between the germline ends. CDR1 KGHDR and CDR2 SFDVKD come from the germline V gene. This CDR3 spans 12 amino acids. The chain's CDR3 is CATSDDSYEQYV. The CDR3 DNA reads as TGTGCCACCAGTGATGACAGCTACGAGCAGTACGTC.

The rearrangement links TRBV5-6 to TRBJ1-5; D is uncertain. Per germline, CDR1 SGHDT and CDR2 YYEEEE. V lost 2 bases and J lost 6, with 6 bases in between. This CDR3 has 12 amino acids. The CDR3 sequence: CASSLSSQPQHF. The DNA for the CDR3 is TGTGCCAGCAGCTTATCCTCTCAGCCCCAGCATTTT.

The CDR3 protein is CAIRGGQGNTGELFF. In DNA form, the CDR3 reads TGTGCCATCAGGGGGGGACAGGGGAACACCGGGGAGCTGTTTTTT. J is TRBJ2-2 and V is TRBV10-3, with TRBD1 identical over 9 bases. The CDR3 has 15 residues. J lost 1 base, V lost 6 bases, and 3 bases had no gene match. Germline CDR1 ENHRY, CDR2 SYGVKD.

The chain employs TRBV28 and TRBJ1-2; 12 bases match TRBD1. The CDR3 consists of 14 residues. With V trimmed by 4 bases and J by 8 bases, 5 bases remained unmatched. Germline CDR1 MDHEN, CDR2 SYDVKM. The CDR3, as DNA: TGTGCCAGCAGTTCGGGACAGGGGGCGCGAGGCTACACCTTC. It codes for CASSSGQGARGYTF.

This clone was counted between two and nine times. This sequence joins TRBV28 and TRBJ1-1; D not resolved. The CDR3 totals 15 residues. Deletions cut 1 base from V and 4 bases from J, with 13 bases between. Germline CDR1 and CDR2: MDHEN and SYDVKM. CDR3 loop: CASSLSAGYGTEAFF. CDR3 coding DNA: TGTGCCAGCAGTTTATCTGCAGGTTATGGCACTGAAGCTTTCTTT.

About this clone: In the same sample, other DNA sequences code for this CDR3. This rearrangement joins TRBV5-1 to TRBJ2-3, with D possibly being TRBD1 (5 bases). V shed 4 bases and J shed 3 bases, with 15 bases lying between them. CDR1 and CDR2 (germline): SGHRS, YFSETQ. The CDR3 length is 15 residues. CDR3 sequence: CASSPRQGRTDTQYF. The CDR3 coding sequence is TGCGCCAGCAGCCCCCGGCAGGGTCGTACAGATACGCAGTATTTT.